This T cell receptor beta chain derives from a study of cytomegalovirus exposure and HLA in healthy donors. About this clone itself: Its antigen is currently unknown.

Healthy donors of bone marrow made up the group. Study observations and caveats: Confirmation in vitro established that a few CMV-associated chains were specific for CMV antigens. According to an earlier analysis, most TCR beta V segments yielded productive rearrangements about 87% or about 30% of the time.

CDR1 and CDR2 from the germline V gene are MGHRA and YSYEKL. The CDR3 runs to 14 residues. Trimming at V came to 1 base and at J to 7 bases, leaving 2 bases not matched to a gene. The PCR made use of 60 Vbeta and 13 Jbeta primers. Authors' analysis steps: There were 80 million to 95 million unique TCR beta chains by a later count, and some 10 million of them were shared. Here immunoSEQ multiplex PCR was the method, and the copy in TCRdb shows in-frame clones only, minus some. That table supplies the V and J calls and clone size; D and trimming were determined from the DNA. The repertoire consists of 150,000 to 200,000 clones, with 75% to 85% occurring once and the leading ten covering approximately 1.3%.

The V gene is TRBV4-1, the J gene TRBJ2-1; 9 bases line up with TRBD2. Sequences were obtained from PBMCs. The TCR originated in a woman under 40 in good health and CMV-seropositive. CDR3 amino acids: CASSQGAGGNEQFF. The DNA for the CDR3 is TGCGCCAGCAGCCAAGGGGCGGGAGGGAATGAGCAGTTCTTC.